The 12 T cell receptor beta chains below were found in one sample sequenced in a study of blood T cell repertoires in COVID-19. This table comes from immunoSEQ multiplex PCR, and its TCRdb copy is limited to in-frame clones, with some not included. The sample consists of about 200,000 clones, more than 70% of them appearing once. Sample: peripheral blood. The receptors were gathered from a man aged 18 to 30 with active or convalescent COVID-19.

This rearrangement joins TRBV6-5 to TRBJ1-1; the D is unclear. V lost 6 bases and J lost 3, with 8 bases in between. Germline V CDR1 and CDR2: MNHEY, SVGAGI. The CDR3 runs 12 residues. CDR3 DNA: TGTGCCAGCAGGCGGGAATACACTGAAGCTTTCTTT. It yields the protein CASRREYTEAFF.

This chain uses TRBV5-1 with TRBJ2-6, with D tentatively TRBD1 (7 bases). V lost 4 bases and J 4 bases, leaving 18 bases between the germline ends. Germline lookup yields CDR1 SGHRS and CDR2 YFSETQ. The CDR3 is made up of 17 amino acids. CDR3 loop: CASSGGTALSGANVLTF. CDR3 nucleotides: TGCGCCAGCAGCGGGGGGACAGCCCTCTCCGGGGCCAACGTCCTGACTTTC.

This clone was seen only once. The chain recombines TRBV7-2 with TRBJ2-2; D unclear. The CDR3 consists of 14 residues. The ends were cut back, 1 base at V and 4 bases at J, with 7 bases in the middle. CDR1 is SGHTA and CDR2 is FQGNSA in the germline V gene. The CDR3 region has the DNA TGTGCCAGCAGCTTAGGCTCGGTCACCGGGGAGCTGTTTTTT. Translated, it gives CASSLGSVTGELFF.

V usage is TRBV24-1 and J usage is TRBJ2-7; unclear D gene. V was clipped by 8 bases and J by 2 bases, with 12 bases between them. The germline gives CDR1 KGHDR, CDR2 SFDVKD. CDR3 size: 13 residues. CDR3 in amino acids: CATNSKLTYEQYF. The CDR3 DNA reads as TGTGCCACCAACTCGAAACTTACCTACGAGCAGTACTTC.

V gene TRBV10-3 combines with J gene TRBJ1-1; D might be TRBD1 (6 bases). Trimming pared 3 bases from V and 1 base from J, leaving 12 bases between. Germline lookup yields CDR1 ENHRY and CDR2 SYGVKD. The CDR3 is made up of 15 amino acids. CDR3 sequence reads: CAISDTGSPNTEAFF. The CDR3 DNA follows: TGTGCCATCAGTGATACAGGGAGCCCGAACACTGAAGCTTTCTTT.

This clone has a handful of counts. The gene calls are TRBV5-4 and TRBJ2-7; 12 bases agree with TRBD1. Germline V lookup: CDR1 SGHNT, CDR2 YYREEE (reference sequence). The CDR3 contains 15 residues. With V trimmed by 4 bases and J by 4 bases, 6 bases remained unmatched. The CDR3 here is CASSRDRGQTYEQYF. The CDR3 DNA sequence: TGTGCCAGCAGCCGGGACAGGGGGCAGACTTACGAGCAGTACTTC.

The chain is built from TRBV7-3 and TRBJ2-1, with D possibly TRBD1 on 5 matching bases. Looked up from germline, CDR1 is SGHTA and CDR2 is FQGTGA. The V and J ends lost 3 bases and 5 bases respectively, with 11 bases between them. The CDR3 sequence is 14 residues long. The CDR3 DNA reads TGTGCCAGCAGCTTGCAGGGTATAGACAATGAGCAGTTCTTC. Protein product: CASSLQGIDNEQFF.

The V call is TRBV19, the J call TRBJ2-4, with 9 bases that match TRBD1. This CDR3 is 17 amino acids long. With V trimmed by 5 bases and J by 1 base, 9 bases remained unmatched. Germline values: CDR1 LNHDA, CDR2 SQIVND (reference sequence). CDR3 sequence: CASSPGTGRVAKNIQYF. CDR3 nucleotides: TGTGCCAGTAGTCCCGGGACAGGGAGGGTTGCCAAAAACATTCAGTACTTC.

V usage is TRBV19 and J usage is TRBJ1-1; tentative D call: TRBD1 (5 bases). The CDR3 is 16 residues long. Per germline, CDR1 LNHDA and CDR2 SQIVND (reference sequence). Trimming stripped 10 bases from V and 9 bases from J, with 30 bases between. CDR3 sequence reads: CATRVGVGDSGGKAFF. The CDR3 DNA sequence: TGTGCCACCAGGGTTGGGGTCGGGGACTCTGGCGGTAAAGCTTTCTTT.

The V call is TRBV5-6, the J call TRBJ2-7, with 10 bases aligning to TRBD1. The CDR3 contains 15 residues. The ends lost 0 bases at V and 7 bases at J; junction bases unmatched: 7. CDR1 SGHDT and CDR2 YYEEEE come from the germline V gene. The DNA for the CDR3 is TGTGCCAGCAGCTTGGGGGGACAGGGGAATCAAGAGCAGTACTTC. This codes for CASSLGGQGNQEQYF.

The chain joins TRBV5-4 to TRBJ1-1; TRBD1 aligns across 8 bases. With V trimmed by 0 bases and J by 3 bases, 1 base remained unmatched. The CDR3 spans 14 residues. Germline V gene data show CDR1 as SGHNT and CDR2 as YYREEE (reference sequence). CDR3 in DNA: TGTGCCAGCAGCTTGGAGGACAGGGACACTGAAGCTTTCTTT. Translation gives CASSLEDRDTEAFF.

V is TRBV28 and J is TRBJ1-4, with 8 bases lining up with TRBD1. This CDR3 has 15 residues. V gave up 6 bases and J gave up 4 bases; unmatched junction bases: 7. Germline values: CDR1 MDHEN, CDR2 SYDVKM. The DNA for the CDR3 is TGTGCCAGCAGGAGTACAGGGGGTGGTAATGAAAAACTGTTTTTT. This encodes CASRSTGGGNEKLFF.